One and the same sample provided the 27 T cell receptor beta chains below, sequenced in a study of blood T cell repertoires in COVID-19. Measured with immunoSEQ multiplex PCR; TCRdb has only the in-frame clones, and not every one. The table lists a few hundred thousand clones, approximately 86% of them singletons. The sample consisted of peripheral blood. The receptors shown here come from a man between 18 and 29 years old with active or convalescent COVID-19.

The V gene is TRBV27, the J gene TRBJ1-6; TRBD1 matches at 9 bases. Per the germline V gene, CDR1 is MNHEY and CDR2 is SMNVEV (reference sequence). V lost 3 bases and J lost 6; bases outside the gene matches: 6. The CDR3 runs 16 residues. In DNA, the CDR3 is TGTGCCAGCAGTTTTAAGGGACAGGGACCTAATTCACCCCTCCACTTT. This encodes CASSFKGQGPNSPLHF.

This chain links TRBV10-3 with TRBJ1-6; D is unclear. Germline V gene sequence: CDR1 ENHRY, CDR2 SYGVKD. V was shortened by 0 bases and J by 10 bases, with 16 bases between the two germline ends. The CDR3 is 16 amino acids. CDR3 protein: CAISESWASQSSPLHF. The DNA of the CDR3 is TGTGCCATCAGTGAGTCATGGGCGTCCCAGTCCTCACCCCTCCACTTT.

The rearrangement links TRBV21-1 to TRBJ2-7; TRBD1 was called by the table and not checked on the DNA. TRBV21-1 is given as a pseudogene. This CDR3 region has 14 residues. The CDR3 loop reads CASSKVWRQGVGIV. The CDR3 bases are TGTGCCAGCAGCAAAGTTTGGCGGCAGGGGGTGGGAATCGTC.

The chain has TRBV6-6 and TRBJ1-4; 8 nucleotides align to TRBD1. The germline gives CDR1 MNHNY, CDR2 SVGAGI (reference sequence). CDR3 size: 14 residues. V dropped 6 bases and J dropped 8; count of bases not matched to a gene: 8. The CDR3 reads CASSRDRGWEKLFF. DNA for the CDR3: TGTGCCAGCAGCCGCGACAGGGGCTGGGAAAAACTGTTTTTT.

This clone has ten or more counts. V is TRBV28 and J is TRBJ1-2, with TRBD1 matching 8 bases. Germline assignment: CDR1 MDHEN and CDR2 SYDVKM. V lost 8 bases and J lost 0; bases outside the gene matches: 8. The CDR3 runs to 15 residues. The CDR3 sequence is CASRWTGPSNYGYTF. The CDR3 region has the DNA TGTGCCAGCCGATGGACAGGGCCCTCTAACTATGGCTACACCTTC.

The count of this clone is one. V usage is TRBV11-2 and J usage is TRBJ1-6, with D uncertain. Germline-derived CDR1 and CDR2 are SGHAT and FQNNGV. The CDR3 contains 14 residues. V gave up 5 bases and J gave up 5 bases, with 10 bases separating them. CDR3: CASSQEGHNSPLHF. CDR3 in DNA: TGTGCCAGCAGCCAGGAGGGTCATAATTCACCCCTCCACTTT.

This clone was picked up a small number of times. The genes are TRBV28 and TRBJ2-1; a possible D gene is TRBD1 (5 bases). The CDR3 runs 14 residues. Germline assignment: CDR1 MDHEN and CDR2 SYDVKM. Trimming cost V 3 bases and J 6 bases, with 12 bases left between them. The DNA for the CDR3 is TGTGCCAGCAGTTTTCTTGTAGGGGCCAATGAGCAGTTCTTC. Amino acids: CASSFLVGANEQFF.

This clone was observed a few times. The gene calls are TRBV28 and TRBJ2-1, with 7 positions matching TRBD2. Trimming removed 7 bases from V and 5 bases from J; junction bases left unmatched: 11. CDR1 and CDR2 (germline): MDHEN, SYDVKM. CDR3 length: 15 amino acids. CDR3 protein: CASTPRGLTNNEQFF. The CDR3 DNA is TGTGCCAGCACCCCGCGGGGGTTGACAAACAATGAGCAGTTCTTC.

The CDR3 DNA reads as TGTGCCAGCAGCCAAGAGCTCGGAGGTGCAATCGAGACCCAGTACTTC. Protein sequence: CASSQELGGAIETQYF. V and J are TRBV3-1 (or the pseudogene TRBV3-2) and TRBJ2-5; D may be TRBD2 (5 bases). With 0 bases removed from V and 5 bases from J, the gap between germline ends came to 16 bases. Germline assignment: CDR1 LGHDT and CDR2 YNNKEL (reference sequence). The CDR3 extends over 16 amino acids.

This clone appeared once. The rearrangement uses TRBV5-4 and TRBJ2-5; possibly TRBD1 for D (6 bases). Germline values: CDR1 SGHNT, CDR2 YYREEE (reference sequence). The length of the CDR3 is 13 residues. Trimming removed 4 bases at V and 5 bases at J, with 12 bases between. In DNA form, the CDR3 reads TGTGCCAGCAGCCAACAGGGTGGGGAGACCCAGTACTTC. Translating it yields CASSQQGGETQYF.

Turning to this clone: Without the conserved terminal phenylalanine or tryptophan, this CDR3 likely stems from a read error. No DNA is shown, since the ends of the CDR3 on it are uncertain; the CDR3 is the one TCRdb lists. The rearrangement joins TRBV29-1 to TRBJ2-7; no check of the table's D call, TRBD2, against the DNA was made. The CDR3 adds up to 8 amino acids, both ends counted. The germline V gene has CDR1 SQVTM and CDR2 ANQGSEA. CDR3 sequence reads: CSVGEGLH.

The rearrangement joins TRBV9 to TRBJ2-7, with 7 bases that match TRBD2. The CDR3 length is 14 residues. V was pared by 0 bases and J by 3 bases, with 3 bases of the junction left unmatched. CDR1 and CDR2 (germline): SGDLS, YYNGEE. The CDR3 DNA follows: TGTGCCAGCAGCGTAGATGGGGGGGTCTACGAGCAGTACTTC. It is translated as CASSVDGGVYEQYF.

This clone was picked up a small number of times. V is TRBV30 and J is TRBJ1-3; 8 positions agree with TRBD1. V lost 5 bases and J lost 3; bases outside the gene matches: 3. The CDR3 spans 13 residues. Germline CDR1 GTSNPN, CDR2 SVGIG (reference sequence). The CDR3 DNA sequence: TGTGCCTGGGCCAGGGGGCTTGGAAACACCATATATTTT. Protein product: CAWARGLGNTIYF.

This sequence joins TRBV10-3 and TRBJ2-7; 7 nucleotides match TRBD1. The V segment lost 10 bases and the J segment 0 bases; nucleotides outside the gene matches: 9. Germline loops: CDR1 ENHRY, CDR2 SYGVKD. The CDR3 is 14 amino acids. CDR3 DNA: TGTGCCACCGGACGGGGACAGAGCTCCTACGAGCAGTACTTC. Amino acids: CATGRGQSSYEQYF.

The chain carries TRBV12-3 or TRBV12-4 and TRBJ1-1; no definite D call. V dropped 5 bases and J dropped 7 bases, with 11 bases sitting between them. The CDR3 contains 12 residues. The CDR3 DNA sequence: TGTGCCAGCAGTCCCGACATAGTTGAAGCTTTCTTT. The encoded protein is CASSPDIVEAFF.

This clone was picked up a small number of times. This rearrangement joins TRBV7-9 to TRBJ2-7; 11 bases fit TRBD2. This CDR3 comprises 17 residues. J gave up 6 bases and V 8 bases, and 18 bases lay outside the gene matches. CDR1 is SEHNR, CDR2 FQNEAQ, per germline (reference sequence). CDR3 sequence (DNA): TGTGCCAGCCAAAGGGTGGATAGCGGGAGGGCAAGGGTCGAGCAGTACTTC. Translated, it gives CASQRVDSGRARVEQYF.

The V and J genes are TRBV7-3 and TRBJ1-1; D is possibly TRBD1 (6 bases). Between the trimmed V and J ends, which lost 5 bases and 3 bases, there was a span of 10 bases. Germline-derived CDR1 and CDR2 are SGHTA and FQGTGA. The CDR3 extends over 13 amino acids. DNA for the CDR3: TGTGCCAGCAGCCATGCAGGGGACACTGAAGCTTTCTTT. Protein sequence: CASSHAGDTEAFF.

The V gene is TRBV29-1, the J gene TRBJ1-2, with 7 bases fitting TRBD1. CDR3 size: 12 residues. Trimming removed 7 bases from V and 4 bases from J; junction bases left unmatched: 6. Germline loops: CDR1 SQVTM, CDR2 ANQGSEA. The CDR3 region has the DNA TGCAGCGGGCGGGGACAGACCTATGGCTACACCTTC. As protein: CSGRGQTYGYTF.

The chain joins TRBV3-1 (or the pseudogene TRBV3-2) to TRBJ1-2; 10 bases fit TRBD1. Trimming at V came to 2 bases and at J to 7 bases, leaving 13 bases not matched to a gene. The CDR3 is made up of 17 amino acids. From germline, CDR1 is LGHDT and CDR2 YNNKEL (reference sequence). CDR3 in DNA: TGTGCCAGCAGCCAAAGTCCTCAAACCGGACAGGGGGGTGGCTACACCTTC. It yields the protein CASSQSPQTGQGGGYTF.

The chain links TRBV28 to TRBJ1-2; D may be TRBD1 (5 bases). Germline CDR1 reads MDHEN; CDR2 reads SYDVKM. The V and J ends lost 5 bases and 3 bases respectively, with 10 bases between them. This CDR3 comprises 13 residues. The CDR3 DNA reads as TGTGCCAGCAGTGGCGGGACTCACTATGGCTACACCTTC. Protein sequence: CASSGGTHYGYTF.

This chain joins TRBV4-1 and TRBJ2-5, with 13 bases fitting TRBD2. The CDR3 consists of 17 residues. The V segment lost 0 bases and the J segment 2 bases; nucleotides outside the gene matches: 3. Germline V gene sequence: CDR1 MGHRA, CDR2 YSYEKL. CDR3 nucleotide sequence: TGCGCCAGCAGCCAAGAGGGGGGACTAGCGGGGCAAGAGACCCAGTACTTC. Translated, it gives CASSQEGGLAGQETQYF.

This clone appeared a single time. The chain couples TRBV28 to TRBJ1-4; 8 bases agree with TRBD1. CDR1 MDHEN and CDR2 SYDVKM come from the germline V gene. Trimming took 7 bases from V and 7 from J; bases not matched to a gene: 8. The CDR3 is 14 amino acids. The CDR3 is CASNWGRGREKLFF. CDR3 DNA: TGTGCCAGCAATTGGGGCAGGGGGCGTGAAAAACTGTTTTTT.

The chain couples TRBV7-6 to TRBJ2-1; 8 bases are shared with TRBD2. J was trimmed by 6 bases and V by 6 bases; bases with no gene match: 10. CDR1 SGHVS and CDR2 FNYEAQ come from the germline V gene. The CDR3 loop spans 15 amino acids. The CDR3 DNA is TGTGCCAGCAGGGAGACTAGCGACCCCCCCAATGAGCAGTTCTTC. Protein product: CASRETSDPPNEQFF.

V usage is TRBV15 and J usage is TRBJ1-1; D uncertain. CDR1 LNHNV and CDR2 YYDKDF come from the germline V gene (reference sequence). Trimming pared 5 bases from V and 7 bases from J, leaving 11 bases between. This CDR3 spans 12 amino acids. The DNA of the CDR3 is TGTGCCACCAGCCACCCGGGAGGTGAAGCTTTCTTT. Encoded protein: CATSHPGGEAFF. Based on the CDR3 plus reference TRBV15 and TRBJ1-1, the full variable domain is DAMVIQNPRYQVTQFGKPVTLSCSQTLNHNVMYWYQQKSSQAPKLLFHYYDKDFNNEADTPDNFQSRRPNTSFCFLDIRSPGLGDTAMYLCATSHPGGEAFFGQGTRLTVV.

The chain employs TRBV7-2 and TRBJ2-7; 10 bases map to TRBD2. The germline V gene has CDR1 SGHTA and CDR2 FQGNSA. Germline trimming cut 3 bases from V and 6 bases from J; bases unmatched to any gene: 8. The CDR3 totals 15 residues. CDR3 nucleotide sequence: TGTGCCAGCAGCTTGGTCCCTAGCGGGAGATCCGAGCAGTACTTC. It specifies CASSLVPSGRSEQYF. Full variable domain (rest looked up from reference TRBV7-2 and TRBJ2-7): GAGVSQSPSNKVTEKGKDVELRCDPISGHTALYWYRQSLGQGLEFLIYFQGNSAPDKSGLPSDRFSAERTGGSVSTLTIQRTQQEDSAVYLCASSLVPSGRSEQYFGPGTRLTVT.

This chain connects TRBV7-6 to TRBJ2-3, with D unclear. The CDR3 loop spans 16 amino acids. Trimming shortened V by 3 bases and J by 6 bases, and 19 bases separated the two germline ends. CDR1 SGHVS and CDR2 FNYEAQ come from the germline V gene. The CDR3 region has the DNA TGTGCCAGCAGCTTTAGTGGGCTGATAACCTTGGATACGCAGTATTTT. Translation: CASSFSGLITLDTQYF.

The chain is built from TRBV25-1 and TRBJ2-7, with D unresolved. The CDR3 runs 15 residues. The germline gives CDR1 MGHDK, CDR2 SYGVNS. The V end was cut by 1 base, the J end by 0 bases, with 10 bases between. The CDR3 loop reads CASSESGRNSYEQYF. CDR3 nucleotides: TGTGCCAGCAGTGAATCTGGCAGGAACTCCTACGAGCAGTACTTC.